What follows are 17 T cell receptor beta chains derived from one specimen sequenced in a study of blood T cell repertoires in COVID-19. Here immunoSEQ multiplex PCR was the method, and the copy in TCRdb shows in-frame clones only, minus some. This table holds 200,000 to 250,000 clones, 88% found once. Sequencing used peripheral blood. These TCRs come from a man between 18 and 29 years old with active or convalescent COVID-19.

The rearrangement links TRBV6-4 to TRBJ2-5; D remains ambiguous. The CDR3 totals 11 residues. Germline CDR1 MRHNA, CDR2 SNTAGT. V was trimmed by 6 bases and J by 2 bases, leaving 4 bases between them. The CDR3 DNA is TGTGCCAGCAGCAAACAAGAGACCCAGTACTTC. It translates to CASSKQETQYF.

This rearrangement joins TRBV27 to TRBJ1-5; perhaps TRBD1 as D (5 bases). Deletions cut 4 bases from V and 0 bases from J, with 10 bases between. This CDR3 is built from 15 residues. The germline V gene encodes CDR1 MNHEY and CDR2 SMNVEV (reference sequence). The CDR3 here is CASSSRGDSNQPQHF. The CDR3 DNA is TGTGCCAGCAGTTCTCGGGGGGATAGCAATCAGCCCCAGCATTTT.

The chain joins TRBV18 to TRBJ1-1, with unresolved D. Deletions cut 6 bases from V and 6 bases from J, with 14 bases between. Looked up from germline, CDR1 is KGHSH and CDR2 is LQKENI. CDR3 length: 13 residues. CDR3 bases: TGTGCCAGCTCCGAGCTAGGTAGGTCTGAAGCTTTCTTT. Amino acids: CASSELGRSEAFF.

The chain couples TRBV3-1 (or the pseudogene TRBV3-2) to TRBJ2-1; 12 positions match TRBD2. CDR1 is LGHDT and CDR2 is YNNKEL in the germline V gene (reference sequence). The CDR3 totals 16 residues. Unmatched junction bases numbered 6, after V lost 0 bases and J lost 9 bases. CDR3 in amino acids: CASSQDRLAGVSEQFF. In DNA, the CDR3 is TGTGCCAGCAGCCAAGATCGACTAGCGGGAGTATCTGAGCAGTTCTTC.

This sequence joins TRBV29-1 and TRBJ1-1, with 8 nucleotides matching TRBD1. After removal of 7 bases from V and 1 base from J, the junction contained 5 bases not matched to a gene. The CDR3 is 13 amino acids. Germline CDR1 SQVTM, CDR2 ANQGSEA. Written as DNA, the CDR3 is TGCAGCGCCTCCGGACAGGGGAACACTGAAGCTTTCTTT. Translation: CSASGQGNTEAFF.

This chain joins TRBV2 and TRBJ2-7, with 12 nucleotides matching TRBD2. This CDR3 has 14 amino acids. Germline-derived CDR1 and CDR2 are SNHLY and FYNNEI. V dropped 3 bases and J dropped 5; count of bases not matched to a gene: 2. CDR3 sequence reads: CASSDRTSGDEQYF. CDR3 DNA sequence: TGTGCCAGCAGTGACCGGACTAGCGGGGACGAGCAGTACTTC.

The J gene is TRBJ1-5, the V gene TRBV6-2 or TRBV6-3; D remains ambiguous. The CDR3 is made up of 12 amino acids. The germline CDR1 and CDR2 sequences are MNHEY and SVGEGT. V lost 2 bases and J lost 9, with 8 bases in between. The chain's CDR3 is CASSYPSSPQHF. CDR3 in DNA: TGTGCCAGCAGTTACCCGTCGTCGCCCCAGCATTTT.

The CDR3 here is CASSHHRTGGGEKLFF. In DNA form, the CDR3 reads TGTGCCAGCAGCCATCACCGGACAGGGGGAGGTGAAAAACTGTTTTTT. V and J are TRBV3-1 (or the pseudogene TRBV3-2) and TRBJ1-4; 10 bases line up with TRBD1. Germline values: CDR1 LGHDT, CDR2 YNNKEL (reference sequence). The length of the CDR3 is 16 residues. The J segment lost 7 bases and the V segment lost 3 bases, leaving 8 bases of the junction unmatched.

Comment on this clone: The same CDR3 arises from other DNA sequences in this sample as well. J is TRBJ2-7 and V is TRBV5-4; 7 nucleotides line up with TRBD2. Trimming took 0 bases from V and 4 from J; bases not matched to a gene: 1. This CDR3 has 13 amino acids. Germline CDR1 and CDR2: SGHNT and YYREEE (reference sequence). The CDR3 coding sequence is TGTGCCAGCAGCTTGGGGGGGGGATACGAGCAGTACTTC. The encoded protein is CASSLGGGYEQYF.

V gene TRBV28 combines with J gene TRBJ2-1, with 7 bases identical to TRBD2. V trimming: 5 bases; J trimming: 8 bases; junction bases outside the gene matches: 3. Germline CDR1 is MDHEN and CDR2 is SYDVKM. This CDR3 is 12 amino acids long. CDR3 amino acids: CASSVTSYEQFF. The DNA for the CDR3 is TGTGCCAGCAGTGTGACTAGCTATGAGCAGTTCTTC.

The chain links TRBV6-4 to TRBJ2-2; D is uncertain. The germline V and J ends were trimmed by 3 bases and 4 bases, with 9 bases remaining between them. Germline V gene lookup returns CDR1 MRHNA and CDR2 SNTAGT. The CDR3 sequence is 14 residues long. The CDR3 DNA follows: TGTGCCAGCAGTGAGAGAGTCGCCACCGGGGAGCTGTTTTTT. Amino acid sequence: CASSERVATGELFF.

The CDR3 region has the DNA TGCAGTGCTAGTGGAGGAAGTAGCGGGTTCGATCAAGAGACCCAGTACTTC. Its translation: CSASGGSSGFDQETQYF. The chain joins TRBV20-1 to TRBJ2-5; 7 bases are shared with TRBD2. After removal of 3 bases from V and 2 bases from J, the junction contained 15 bases not matched to a gene. The CDR3 has 17 amino acids. CDR1 is DFQATT and CDR2 is SNEGSKA in the germline V gene (reference sequence).

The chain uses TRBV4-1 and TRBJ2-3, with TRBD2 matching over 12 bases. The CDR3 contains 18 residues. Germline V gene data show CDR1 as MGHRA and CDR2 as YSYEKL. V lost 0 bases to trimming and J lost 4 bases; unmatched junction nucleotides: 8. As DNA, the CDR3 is TGCGCCAGCAGCCAAGATGAGCTAGCGGGAGGGGGGGCAGATACGCAGTATTTT. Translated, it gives CASSQDELAGGGADTQYF.

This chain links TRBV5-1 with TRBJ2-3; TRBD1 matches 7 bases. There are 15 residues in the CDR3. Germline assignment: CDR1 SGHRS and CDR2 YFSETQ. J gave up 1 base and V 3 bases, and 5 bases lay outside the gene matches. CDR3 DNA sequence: TGCGCCAGCAGCTCTGGACAGGCGGGCACAGATACGCAGTATTTT. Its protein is CASSSGQAGTDTQYF.

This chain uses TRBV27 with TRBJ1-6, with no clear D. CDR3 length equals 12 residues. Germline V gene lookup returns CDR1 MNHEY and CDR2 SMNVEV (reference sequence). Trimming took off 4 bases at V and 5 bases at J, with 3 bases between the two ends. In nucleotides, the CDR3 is TGTGCCAGCAGTTATAATAATTCACCCCTCCACTTT. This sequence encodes CASSYNNSPLHF.

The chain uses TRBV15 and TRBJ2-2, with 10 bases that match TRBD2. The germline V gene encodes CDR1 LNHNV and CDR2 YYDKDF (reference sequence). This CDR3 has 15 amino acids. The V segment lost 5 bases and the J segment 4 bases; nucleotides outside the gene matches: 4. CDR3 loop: CATSDGLAATGELFF. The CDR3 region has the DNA TGTGCCACCAGCGACGGACTAGCGGCCACCGGGGAGCTGTTTTTT.

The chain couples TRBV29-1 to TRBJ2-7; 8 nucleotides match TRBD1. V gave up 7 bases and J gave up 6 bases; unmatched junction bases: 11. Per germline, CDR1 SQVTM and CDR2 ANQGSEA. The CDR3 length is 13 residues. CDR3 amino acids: CSAGQGLLGEQYF. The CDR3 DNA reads TGCAGCGCCGGACAGGGTCTTCTAGGCGAGCAGTACTTC.